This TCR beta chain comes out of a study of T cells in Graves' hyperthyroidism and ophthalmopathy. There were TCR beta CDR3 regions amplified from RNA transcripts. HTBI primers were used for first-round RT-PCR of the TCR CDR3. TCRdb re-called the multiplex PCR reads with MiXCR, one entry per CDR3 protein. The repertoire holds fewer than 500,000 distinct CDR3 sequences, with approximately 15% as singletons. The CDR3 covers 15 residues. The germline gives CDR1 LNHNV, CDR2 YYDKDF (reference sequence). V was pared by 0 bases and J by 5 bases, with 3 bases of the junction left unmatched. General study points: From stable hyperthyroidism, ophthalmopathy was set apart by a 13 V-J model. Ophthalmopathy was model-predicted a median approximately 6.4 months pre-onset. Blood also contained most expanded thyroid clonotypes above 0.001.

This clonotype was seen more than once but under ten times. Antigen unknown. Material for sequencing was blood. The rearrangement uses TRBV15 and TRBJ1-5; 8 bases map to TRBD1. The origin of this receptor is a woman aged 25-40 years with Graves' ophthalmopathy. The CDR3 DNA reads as TGTGCCACCAGCAGAGAGACAGGGGCCTATCAGCCCCAGCATTTT. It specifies CATSRETGAYQPQHF.